Below, 19 T cell receptor beta chains from the same sample are listed, as sequenced in a study of shared clonotypes between healthy human individuals. Here immunoSEQ multiplex PCR was the method, and the copy in TCRdb shows in-frame clones only, minus some. The data contain roughly 770,000 clones, about 96% of them singletons. The naive CD8 subset, CD45RO-negative cells positively selected for CCR7, excluded terminally differentiated effector memory CD45RA+ cells. Input material: naive CD8+ T cells sorted from blood. These receptors all come from a man between 25 and 39 years old in good health.

The V gene is TRBV7-3, the J gene TRBJ2-1, with D tentatively TRBD2 (6 bases). V lost 5 bases and J lost 0, with 8 bases in between. This CDR3 region has 14 residues. Germline-derived CDR1 and CDR2 are SGHTA and FQGTGA. Here the CDR3 reads CASSPGSSYNEQFF. The DNA for the CDR3 is TGTGCCAGCAGCCCCGGGAGCTCCTACAATGAGCAGTTCTTC.

The gene calls are TRBV2 and TRBJ2-7; 9 bases are a match to TRBD1. Germline CDR1 reads SNHLY; CDR2 reads FYNNEI. The CDR3 sequence is 17 residues long. V gave up 7 bases and J gave up 1 base; unmatched junction bases: 14. CDR3 region: CASTSSTTGTGSYEQYF. In DNA form, the CDR3 reads TGTGCCAGCACTAGTTCTACCACCGGGACAGGGTCCTACGAGCAGTACTTC.

This chain uses TRBV7-9 with TRBJ2-2; 10 nucleotides line up with TRBD1. This CDR3 has 17 residues. CDR1 SEHNR and CDR2 FQNEAQ come from the germline V gene (reference sequence). With V trimmed by 1 base and J by 3 bases, 5 bases remained unmatched. CDR3 sequence reads: CASSLGRDRGDTGELFF. The CDR3 coding sequence is TGTGCCAGCAGCTTAGGCAGGGACAGGGGAGACACCGGGGAGCTGTTTTTT. Variable domain in full (rest from reference TRBV7-9 and TRBJ2-2): DTGVSQNPRHKITKRGQNVTFRCDPISEHNRLYWYRQTLGQGPEFLTYFQNEAQLEKSRLLSDRFSAERPKGSFSTLEIQRTEQGDSAMYLCASSLGRDRGDTGELFFGEGSRLTVL.

The chain uses TRBV11-2 and TRBJ2-1; D may correspond to TRBD1 or TRBD2 (5 bases each). From germline, CDR1 is SGHAT and CDR2 FQNNGV. CDR3 size: 15 residues. Deletions cut 5 bases from V and 2 bases from J, with 13 bases between. For the CDR3, the DNA is TGTGCCAGCAGCGCCGGGACCCCGGCCTACAATGAGCAGTTCTTC. Protein sequence: CASSAGTPAYNEQFF.

V and J are TRBV5-6 and TRBJ2-3; 11 positions agree with TRBD2. V lost 2 bases and J lost 4; bases outside the gene matches: 15. The CDR3 has 19 amino acids. Germline CDR1 and CDR2: SGHDT and YYEEEE. As DNA, the CDR3 is TGTGCCAGCAGCTTAGTTGGTACGGGATCGGGACTAGCGGCAGATACGCAGTATTTT. It yields the protein CASSLVGTGSGLAADTQYF.

The chain couples TRBV19 to TRBJ1-2, with 8 bases identical to TRBD1. This CDR3 region has 13 residues. CDR1 is LNHDA and CDR2 is SQIVND in the germline V gene (reference sequence). J was trimmed by 8 bases and V by 3 bases; bases with no gene match: 5. DNA for the CDR3: TGTGCCAGTAGTATCGACAGGGGTTCAGGCTACACCTTC. Amino acid sequence: CASSIDRGSGYTF.

The chain joins TRBV5-5 to TRBJ2-7; 7 nucleotides agree with TRBD1. The CDR3 runs 15 residues. The V and J ends lost 0 bases and 0 bases, in that order; junction bases with no gene match: 3. Germline CDR1 is SGHKS and CDR2 is YYEKEE (reference sequence). CDR3 in amino acids: CASSLAGQPSYEQYF. The CDR3 region has the DNA TGTGCCAGCAGCTTGGCGGGACAGCCCTCCTACGAGCAGTACTTC.

The chain employs TRBV4-3 and TRBJ2-1, with D perhaps matching TRBD2 (5 bases). The CDR3 consists of 16 residues. V was pared by 0 bases and J by 6 bases, with 15 bases between. The germline CDR1 and CDR2 sequences are LGHNA and YSLEER. DNA for the CDR3: TGCGCCAGCAGCCAAGACGGTACCCTAGCTGGCAATGAGCAGTTCTTC. Protein sequence: CASSQDGTLAGNEQFF.

To note about this clone: Different DNA sequences within this sample yield the same CDR3. J is TRBJ2-3 and V is TRBV27; D is uncertain. Germline V gene lookup returns CDR1 MNHEY and CDR2 SMNVEV (reference sequence). The V end lost 6 bases, the J end lost 6 bases, and 10 bases lay between the germline ends. CDR3 length equals 12 residues. CDR3 sequence: CASSSLGDTQYF. CDR3 sequence (DNA): TGTGCCAGCAGCTCGTTAGGGGATACGCAGTATTTT.

The chain carries TRBV4-3 and TRBJ2-7; D is unresolved. Germline assignment: CDR1 LGHNA and CDR2 YSLEER. V was trimmed by 4 bases and J by 3 bases, leaving 13 bases between them. This CDR3 has 14 residues. CDR3 protein: CASSRDRALYEQYF. Written as DNA, the CDR3 is TGCGCCAGCAGCCGCGACCGGGCCCTCTACGAGCAGTACTTC.

For the CDR3, the DNA is TGTGCCAGCAACCAGTGGGGACGGGATGAGCAGTTCTTC. It codes for CASNQWGRDEQFF. V gene TRBV7-2 combines with J gene TRBJ2-1, with D tentatively TRBD1 or TRBD2 (5 bases each). Looked up from germline, CDR1 is SGHTA and CDR2 is FQGNSA. The length of the CDR3 is 13 residues. V gave up 7 bases and J gave up 8 bases, with 15 bases separating them.

The chain combines TRBV27 with TRBJ1-5; D uncertain. The length of the CDR3 is 9 residues. CDR1 is MNHEY, CDR2 SMNVEV, per germline (reference sequence). Between the trimmed V and J ends, which lost 7 bases and 15 bases, there was a span of 10 bases. The CDR3 bases are TGTGCCAGCACTCCTCGTAGGCATTTT. Amino acid sequence: CASTPRRHF.

The chain combines TRBV5-6 with TRBJ1-5; D call uncertain. V dropped 0 bases and J dropped 3 bases, with 7 bases sitting between them. Looked up from germline, CDR1 is SGHDT and CDR2 is YYEEEE. CDR3 size: 14 residues. CDR3 sequence reads: CASSLGPNNQPQHF. In DNA form, the CDR3 reads TGTGCCAGCAGCTTGGGGCCTAACAATCAGCCCCAGCATTTT. Drawing the rest from reference TRBV5-6 and TRBJ1-5, the complete variable domain is DAGVTQSPTHLIKTRGQQVTLRCSPKSGHDTVSWYQQALGQGPQFIFQYYEEEERQRGNFPDRFSGHQFPNYSSELNVNALLLGDSALYLCASSLGPNNQPQHFGDGTRLSIL.

This rearrangement joins TRBV10-2 to TRBJ2-1, with a tentative D call TRBD2 (5 bases). The CDR3 runs to 12 residues. V shed 4 bases and J shed 6 bases, with 7 bases lying between them. Germline values: CDR1 WSHSY, CDR2 SAAADI. CDR3 coding DNA: TGCGCCAGCAGTGTCCGGGGCAATGAGCAGTTCTTC. Amino acid sequence: CASSVRGNEQFF.

J is TRBJ2-1 and V is TRBV4-3; D is tentatively TRBD1 or TRBD2 (5 bases each). The CDR3 has 16 residues. Germline loops: CDR1 LGHNA, CDR2 YSLEER. The V end was cut by 2 bases, the J end by 3 bases, with 14 bases between. This CDR3 is CASSQSGAQFYNEQFF. The CDR3, as DNA: TGCGCCAGCAGCCAATCCGGGGCCCAGTTCTACAATGAGCAGTTCTTC.

This sequence joins TRBV5-8 and TRBJ2-2, with D maybe TRBD2 (5 bases). V was clipped by 5 bases and J by 1 base, with 12 bases between them. The CDR3 extends over 15 amino acids. Germline values: CDR1 SGHTS, CDR2 YDEGEE. CDR3 amino acids: CASRKLAENTGELFF. The CDR3 bases are TGTGCCAGCAGAAAGCTAGCTGAGAACACCGGGGAGCTGTTTTTT. The whole variable domain, filled in from reference TRBV5-8 and TRBJ2-2, reads EAGVTQSPTHLIKTRGQQATLRCSPISGHTSVYWYQQALGLGLQFLLWYDEGEERNRGNFPPRFSGRQFPNYSSELNVNALELEDSALYLCASRKLAENTGELFFGEGSRLTVL.

The rearrangement uses TRBV6-5 and TRBJ1-1; D gene uncertain. CDR1 is MNHEY and CDR2 is SVGAGI in the germline V gene. Between the trimmed V and J ends, which lost 6 bases and 2 bases, there was a span of 7 bases. The CDR3 consists of 12 residues. In DNA, the CDR3 is TGTGCCAGCAGGAACGGTAACACTGAAGCTTTCTTT. Protein sequence: CASRNGNTEAFF.

The genes are TRBV28 and TRBJ2-7; no clear D gene. The CDR3 extends over 13 amino acids. Germline CDR1 is MDHEN and CDR2 is SYDVKM. V lost 2 bases and J lost 9, with 14 bases in between. The CDR3 sequence: CASSLVDVRRQYF. The CDR3, as DNA: TGTGCCAGCAGTTTAGTCGATGTTCGGCGGCAGTACTTC.

The rearrangement joins TRBV29-1 to TRBJ2-7; 9 nucleotides align to TRBD1. J gave up 3 bases and V 3 bases, and 6 bases lay outside the gene matches. Germline assignment: CDR1 SQVTM and CDR2 ANQGSEA. This CDR3 spans 14 amino acids. CDR3 sequence reads: CSVEAPDRGYEQYF. The CDR3 nucleotides are TGCAGCGTTGAGGCTCCGGACAGGGGCTACGAGCAGTACTTC.